These 9 T cell receptor beta chains were all obtained from the same sample, sequenced in a study of molecular identifiers for immune sequencing clone quantification. A single record per CDR3 protein comes from TCRdb applying MiXCR to the PCR reads. This sample yields about 12,000 distinct CDR3 sequences, of which 18% are seen a single time; under 1.5% belongs to the top ten. Sequenced material: naive CD8+ T cells from blood, with Jurkat cell RNA spiked in. Stated subset: FACS-sorted CD8+CD4-CCR7+CD45RA+ naive T cells. The receptor source for this set is a human donor in good health. Some libraries in this study had Jurkat cell RNA spiked in.

This clonotype was seen many times. J is TRBJ2-6 and V is TRBV20-1; the D is unclear. Germline CDR1 is DFQATT and CDR2 is SNEGSKA (reference sequence). Trimming took off 0 bases at V and 0 bases at J, with 9 bases between the two ends. There are 16 residues in the CDR3. This chain's CDR3 is CSAREMAPSGANVLTF. The CDR3 coding sequence is TGCAGTGCTAGAGAGATGGCCCCCTCTGGGGCCAACGTCCTGACTTTC.

In this sample, this clonotype turned up many times. The chain joins TRBV4-3 to TRBJ2-5; perhaps TRBD2 as D (6 bases). The length of the CDR3 is 14 residues. From germline, CDR1 is LGHNA and CDR2 YSLEER. V was pared by 0 bases and J by 4 bases, with 9 bases between. CDR3 in amino acids: CASSQERDGETQYF. In DNA form, the CDR3 reads TGCGCCAGCAGCCAAGAGCGGGACGGAGAGACCCAGTACTTC.

J is TRBJ2-1 and V is TRBV9, with TRBD2 matching 8 bases. The CDR3 is 16 amino acids. Germline V gene sequence: CDR1 SGDLS, CDR2 YYNGEE. The junction had 4 bases not matched to a gene; V was cut back by 0 bases and J by 2 bases. CDR3 sequence reads: CASSVGGSGAYNEQFF. In DNA, the CDR3 is TGTGCCAGCAGCGTAGGAGGTAGCGGGGCCTACAATGAGCAGTTCTTC. Drawing the rest from reference TRBV9 and TRBJ2-1, the complete variable domain is DSGVTQTPKHLITATGQRVTLRCSPRSGDLSVYWYQQSLDQGLQFLIQYYNGEERAKGNILERFSAQQFPDLHSELNLSSLELGDSALYFCASSVGGSGAYNEQFFGPGTRLTVL.

This clonotype is judged medium-sized. The chain recombines TRBV28 with TRBJ2-7; 7 nucleotides align to TRBD1. The germline V gene encodes CDR1 MDHEN and CDR2 SYDVKM. The CDR3 length is 14 residues. V gave up 6 bases and J gave up 4 bases; unmatched junction bases: 9. CDR3 sequence (DNA): TGTGCCAGCAGCCTGACAGGGTTCGGGTACGAGCAGTACTTC. Protein product: CASSLTGFGYEQYF. Combining the CDR3 with reference TRBV28 and TRBJ2-7 gives the whole variable domain DVKVTQSSRYLVKRTGEKVFLECVQDMDHENMFWYRQDPGLGLRLIYFSYDVKMKEKGDIPEGYSVSREKKERFSLILESASTNQTSMYLCASSLTGFGYEQYFGPGTRLTVT.

This clonotype was recorded many times. The chain carries TRBV9 and TRBJ2-7, with TRBD2 matching over 10 bases. The CDR3 runs 16 residues. The V segment lost 0 bases and the J segment 5 bases; nucleotides outside the gene matches: 8. Germline CDR1 and CDR2: SGDLS and YYNGEE. The CDR3 bases are TGTGCCAGCAGCGTAGGGGTGGGACTAGCGTCCCACGAGCAGTACTTC. Its translation is CASSVGVGLASHEQYF.

This clonotype was counted many times. This chain links TRBV6-6 with TRBJ2-1; 8 bases are shared with TRBD2. The J segment lost 8 bases and the V segment lost 4 bases, leaving 13 bases of the junction unmatched. There are 16 residues in the CDR3. Per germline, CDR1 MNHNY and CDR2 SVGAGI (reference sequence). CDR3 protein: CASSSPWSSGTDEQFF. The CDR3 DNA is TGTGCCAGCAGTTCCCCGTGGAGTAGCGGGACTGATGAGCAGTTCTTC.

This clonotype has at least ten counts. J is TRBJ2-2 and V is TRBV7-6, with TRBD1 matching 8 bases. The CDR3 length is 15 residues. J gave up 4 bases and V 3 bases, and 4 bases lay outside the gene matches. CDR1 is SGHVS and CDR2 is FNYEAQ in the germline V gene. CDR3 sequence (DNA): TGTGCCAGCAGCTTCAGGGGGCCGGGCACCGGGGAGCTGTTTTTT. This codes for CASSFRGPGTGELFF.

This clonotype was seen just once. With a much larger clone just one base away, this may be a read error. The rearrangement joins TRBV12-3 or TRBV12-4 to TRBJ2-7; unclear D gene. The CDR3 contains 13 residues. V was clipped by 5 bases and J by 1 base, with 9 bases between them. CDR3 region: CASSHSLSYEQYF. Written as DNA, the CDR3 is TGTGCCAGCAGTCATAGCCTTTCCTACGAGCAGTACTTC.

This clonotype was observed at least ten times. The V call is TRBV19, the J call TRBJ1-5; a possible D gene is TRBD1 (6 bases). Trimming cost V 9 bases and J 6 bases, with 15 bases left between them. Looked up from germline, CDR1 is LNHDA and CDR2 is SQIVND (reference sequence). The CDR3 is 13 amino acids. CDR3 bases: TGTGCCAGCAGACAGGCCGCGCCTCAGCCCCAGCATTTT. The encoded protein is CASRQAAPQPQHF.